This entry lists 18 T cell receptor beta chains sequenced from one sample in a study of vaccination and CD4 T cells after COVID-19. With the Oncomine TCR Beta short-read assay, DNA from cultured CD4+ T cells was sequenced. One entry per CDR3 protein results from TCRdb running MiXCR on the PCR reads. Among some 11,000 distinct CDR3 sequences listed, about 50% were seen once. Treatment given: roughly 10-day PBMC culture with coronavirus spike peptide pools or control peptides (ViraFEST assay). The antigens of these receptors remain unknown. The sequencing input was CD4+ T cells from blood, cultured in vitro. The origin of the receptors is a human donor who had recovered from COVID-19.

This clonotype has just one count. V gene TRBV12-3 or TRBV12-4 combines with J gene TRBJ1-1, with unresolved D. The CDR3 contains 12 residues. V was clipped by 3 bases and J by 5 bases, with 7 bases between them. CDR3: CASSLFGTEAFF. DNA for the CDR3: TGTGCCAGCAGTTTGTTTGGGACTGAAGCTTTCTTT.

This clonotype turned up a few times. CDR3 nucleotide sequence: TGTGCCACCGGGCGCGGAGAGACCCAGTACTTC. Amino acid sequence: CATGRGETQYF. This chain links TRBV6-2 or TRBV6-3 with TRBJ2-5; no definite D call. Per germline, CDR1 MNHEY and CDR2 SVGEGT. The CDR3 loop spans 11 amino acids. Trimming removed 10 bases from V and 4 bases from J, with 10 bases in between.

This clonotype showed up just a few times. The chain links TRBV6-1 to TRBJ1-5, with 7 bases identical to TRBD1. The germline V gene has CDR1 MNHNS and CDR2 SASEGT. CDR3 length: 15 residues. The ends lost 1 base at V and 10 bases at J; junction bases unmatched: 10. In nucleotides, the CDR3 is TGTGCCAGCAGTGAAGAAAGGACAGGCCATCGACCCCAGCATTTT. This sequence encodes CASSEERTGHRPQHF.

V gene TRBV5-1 combines with J gene TRBJ2-1, with 15 nucleotides matching TRBD2. Germline V gene sequence: CDR1 SGHRS, CDR2 YFSETQ. The CDR3 totals 16 residues. Trimming at V came to 0 bases and at J to 8 bases, leaving 3 bases not matched to a gene. The CDR3 DNA is TGCGCCAGCAGCTTGGGGACTAGCGGGAGGGTAGATGAGCAGTTCTTC. Translating it yields CASSLGTSGRVDEQFF.

The chain recombines TRBV10-3 with TRBJ1-2, with D possibly TRBD1 on 6 matching bases. V was pared by 3 bases and J by 4 bases, with 9 bases between. Looked up from germline, CDR1 is ENHRY and CDR2 is SYGVKD. This CDR3 is 13 amino acids long. The CDR3 is CAISDDRFYGYTF. Written as DNA, the CDR3 is TGTGCCATCAGTGACGACAGGTTCTATGGCTACACCTTC.

The chain joins TRBV20-1 to TRBJ1-1; TRBD1 matches 9 bases. Germline V gene lookup returns CDR1 DFQATT and CDR2 SNEGSKA (reference sequence). With V trimmed by 3 bases and J by 3 bases, 5 bases remained unmatched. There are 14 residues in the CDR3. In DNA form, the CDR3 reads TGCAGTGCTAGGTTGACAGGGGGGTACACTGAAGCTTTCTTT. Translating it yields CSARLTGGYTEAFF.

The V call is TRBV7-7, the J call TRBJ2-6, with a possible D match to TRBD2 (5 bases). CDR1 SSHAT and CDR2 FNYEAQ come from the germline V gene (reference sequence). The CDR3 is 13 amino acids. CDR3 in amino acids: CASAISGANVLTF. DNA for the CDR3: TGTGCTAGCGCAATCTCTGGGGCCAACGTCCTGACTTTC.

The chain uses TRBV12-5 and TRBJ2-4; 9 bases agree with TRBD1. Germline V gene sequence: CDR1 LGHNT, CDR2 FRNRAP. The CDR3 has 15 amino acids. Trimming removed 5 bases from V and 9 bases from J; junction bases left unmatched: 11. The DNA of the CDR3 is TGTGCTAGTGGTGCTCTACAGGGGGCCGATGGCATTCAGTACTTC. This gives the protein CASGALQGADGIQYF.

This clonotype was recorded a few times. The chain carries TRBV6-1 and TRBJ2-7; 7 bases align to TRBD2. The CDR3 is 15 residues long. Germline V CDR1 and CDR2: MNHNS, SASEGT. With 5 bases clipped from V and 6 bases from J, the junction kept 13 bases outside the gene matches. This chain's CDR3 is CASSTQGVGRAEQYF. DNA for the CDR3: TGTGCCAGCAGTACCCAGGGTGTAGGGAGGGCCGAGCAGTACTTC.

The J gene is TRBJ2-7, the V gene TRBV6-2 or TRBV6-3; no definite D call. The CDR3 covers 13 residues. Between the trimmed V and J ends, which lost 6 bases and 2 bases, there was a span of 11 bases. Per germline, CDR1 MNHEY and CDR2 SVGEGT. The CDR3 DNA follows: TGTGCCAGCAGGGTCAGCGCAACCTACGAGCAGTACTTC. Translated, it gives CASRVSATYEQYF.

This clonotype came up a few times. This chain uses TRBV6-2 or TRBV6-3 with TRBJ1-1; possibly TRBD1 for D (5 bases). Per germline, CDR1 MNHEY and CDR2 SVGEGT. The germline V and J ends were trimmed by 7 bases and 5 bases, with 14 bases remaining between them. The CDR3 runs to 13 residues. DNA of the CDR3: TGTGCCAGCACTTTAGGGTCAGGGACTGAAGCTTTCTTT. Protein: CASTLGSGTEAFF.

The rearrangement joins TRBV19 to TRBJ1-6; D not certain. CDR3 length: 13 amino acids. Germline assignment: CDR1 LNHDA and CDR2 SQIVND (reference sequence). The ends were cut back, 5 bases at V and 10 bases at J, with 12 bases in the middle. CDR3 protein: CASSFLGGSPLHF. CDR3 DNA: TGTGCCAGTAGTTTCCTGGGAGGGTCACCCCTCCACTTT.

The genes are TRBV28 and TRBJ1-1; D not resolved. Germline CDR1 is MDHEN and CDR2 is SYDVKM. This CDR3 spans 12 amino acids. V was clipped by 8 bases and J by 0 bases, with 7 bases between them. The CDR3 bases are TGTGCCAGCCAAGGGCTGAACACTGAAGCTTTCTTT. It encodes CASQGLNTEAFF.

This chain uses TRBV4-1 with TRBJ1-2, with D unresolved. This CDR3 has 14 amino acids. The germline V gene has CDR1 MGHRA and CDR2 YSYEKL. The V and J ends lost 0 bases and 7 bases respectively, with 12 bases between them. Here the CDR3 reads CASSQDGDYRGYTF. The DNA of the CDR3 is TGCGCCAGCAGCCAAGACGGGGATTACCGTGGCTACACCTTC.

The chain couples TRBV19 to TRBJ1-5, with 9 nucleotides matching TRBD1. The CDR3 extends over 15 amino acids. V was clipped by 4 bases and J by 4 bases; unmatched bases: 5. The germline V gene encodes CDR1 LNHDA and CDR2 SQIVND (reference sequence). CDR3 coding DNA: TGTGCCAGTAGTAAGGGACAGGGCCGAAATCAGCCCCAGCATTTT. Translated: CASSKGQGRNQPQHF. The variable domain in full, completed from reference TRBV19 and TRBJ1-5, reads DGGITQSPKYLFRKEGQNVTLSCEQNLNHDAMYWYRQDPGQGLRLIYYSQIVNDFQKGDIAEGYSVSREKKESFPLTVTSAQKNPTAFYLCASSKGQGRNQPQHFGDGTRLSIL.

This rearrangement joins TRBV6-1 to TRBJ2-3, with 7 bases lining up with TRBD1. The junction had 16 bases not matched to a gene; V was cut back by 10 bases and J by 6 bases. Per the germline V gene, CDR1 is MNHNS and CDR2 is SASEGT. The CDR3 runs 15 residues. The CDR3 DNA follows: TGTGCCAACAGCCGATCTACAGGGGAAGGGGATACGCAGTATTTT. Residues: CANSRSTGEGDTQYF.

The chain links TRBV6-1 to TRBJ2-7; no definite D call. The V gene's germline CDR1 is MNHNS and CDR2 SASEGT. The V end lost 6 bases, the J end lost 0 bases, and 9 bases lay between the germline ends. The CDR3 contains 13 residues. The CDR3 sequence is CASRAGNSYEQYF. The CDR3 DNA follows: TGTGCCAGCAGGGCAGGAAACTCCTACGAGCAGTACTTC.

This rearrangement joins TRBV28 to TRBJ2-7, with a weak D call TRBD1 (9 bases). The CDR3 covers 16 residues. Germline V gene data show CDR1 as MDHEN and CDR2 as SYDVKM. V was clipped by 9 bases and J by 0 bases, with 21 bases between them. The CDR3 loop is CASSRAGGQGSYEQYF. Here the CDR3 DNA reads TGTGCCAGTTCCCGTGCGGGGGGACAGGGCTCCTACGAGCAGTACTTC.